The 26 T cell receptor beta chains in this list originate from one sample, sequenced in a study of CD8 T cells in Susac syndrome. RNA was extracted with the RNeasy kit, and a quantity of roughly 0.45 to 1 ug was reverse transcribed using random hexamers. TCRdb re-called the immunoSEQ multiplex PCR reads through MiXCR, storing one row per CDR3 protein. Of about 130,000 distinct CDR3 sequences listed, over 85% are singletons. The sequencing sample was made of CD8+ T cells from PBMCs. Receptors were obtained from a human donor with Susac syndrome.

The CDR3 nucleotides are TGCGCCAGCAGCCAAGATTACCAGTCGAATCAGCCCCAGCATTTT. This encodes CASSQDYQSNQPQHF. The chain has TRBV4-3 and TRBJ1-5; D remains unclear. In germline, CDR1 is LGHNA, CDR2 YSLEER. The V and J ends lost 0 bases and 4 bases respectively, with 10 bases between them. The CDR3 covers 15 residues.

V usage is TRBV2 and J usage is TRBJ2-1; no definite D call. The CDR3 loop spans 15 amino acids. Germline loops: CDR1 SNHLY, CDR2 FYNNEI. Trimming shortened V by 5 bases and J by 7 bases, and 18 bases separated the two germline ends. The CDR3 here is CASSKQPNSPNEQFF. The CDR3, as DNA: TGTGCCAGCAGTAAACAACCAAACTCTCCGAATGAGCAGTTCTTC.

The chain uses TRBV3-1 and TRBJ2-7; 7 bases align to TRBD1. The V and J ends lost 4 bases and 4 bases, in that order; junction bases with no gene match: 4. The CDR3 runs to 13 residues. CDR1 and CDR2 from the germline V gene are LGHDT and YNNKEL (reference sequence). The CDR3 here is CASSLQQGYEQYF. For the CDR3, the DNA is TGTGCCAGCAGCCTTCAACAGGGGTACGAGCAGTACTTC.

The V gene is TRBV27, the J gene TRBJ2-5; D is undetermined. Germline loops: CDR1 MNHEY, CDR2 SMNVEV (reference sequence). CDR3 length equals 13 residues. V lost 2 bases and J lost 4, with 8 bases in between. CDR3 nucleotides: TGTGCCAGCAGTTTAGATCCAATAGAGACCCAGTACTTC. Its translation is CASSLDPIETQYF.

CDR3 protein: CASSPLVGDSYEQYF. The DNA of the CDR3 is TGCGCCAGCAGCCCATTGGTCGGTGACTCCTACGAGCAGTACTTC. The chain employs TRBV4-1 and TRBJ2-7, with D unclear. CDR3 length: 15 amino acids. In germline, CDR1 is MGHRA, CDR2 YSYEKL. Between the trimmed V and J ends, which lost 4 bases and 0 bases, there was a span of 13 bases.

The table lists this clonotype with a count of one. The rearrangement uses TRBV6-5 and TRBJ2-7; possible D gene TRBD1, 6 bases. The CDR3 length is 16 residues. Per germline, CDR1 MNHEY and CDR2 SVGAGI. V lost 0 bases and J lost 1, with 13 bases in between. The CDR3 sequence is CASSYSVSGASYEQYF. The DNA for the CDR3 is TGTGCCAGCAGTTACTCGGTTTCAGGGGCATCCTACGAGCAGTACTTC.

The chain recombines TRBV20-1 with TRBJ2-7; the D gene is possibly TRBD1 (6 bases). The ends were cut back, 1 base at V and 1 base at J, with 11 bases in the middle. Germline lookup yields CDR1 DFQATT and CDR2 SNEGSKA (reference sequence). The CDR3 contains 14 residues. The CDR3 loop is CSARGTAVSYEQYF. CDR3 DNA sequence: TGCAGTGCTAGAGGGACAGCCGTATCCTACGAGCAGTACTTC.

The rearrangement uses TRBV14 and TRBJ2-7; D may be TRBD1 (6 bases). Per the germline V gene, CDR1 is SGHDN and CDR2 is FVKESK. This CDR3 has 15 amino acids. Trimming stripped 1 base from V and 4 bases from J, with 14 bases between. The CDR3: CASSQGWGHSYEQYF. The CDR3 region has the DNA TGTGCCAGCAGCCAAGGATGGGGACACTCTTACGAGCAGTACTTC. Full variable domain (rest looked up from reference TRBV14 and TRBJ2-7): EAGVTQFPSHSVIEKGQTVTLRCDPISGHDNLYWYRRVMGKEIKFLLHFVKESKQDESGMPNNRFLAERTGGTYSTLKVQPAELEDSGVYFCASSQGWGHSYEQYFGPGTRLTVT.

The rearrangement uses TRBV7-3 and TRBJ2-5; possible D gene TRBD2, 6 bases. The V end lost 5 bases, the J end lost 2 bases, and 12 bases lay between the germline ends. The CDR3 sequence is 14 residues long. In germline, CDR1 is SGHTA, CDR2 FQGTGA. In DNA form, the CDR3 reads TGTGCCAGCAGCCCATTTGGGGGGCAAGAGACCCAGTACTTC. Protein product: CASSPFGGQETQYF.

The chain joins TRBV6-2 or TRBV6-3 to TRBJ2-1, with 10 bases lining up with TRBD2. Germline V gene sequence: CDR1 MNHEY, CDR2 SVGEGT. The CDR3 is 15 residues long. Trimming removed 4 bases from V and 4 bases from J; junction bases left unmatched: 4. The chain's CDR3 is CASSSRLAGYNEQFF. The CDR3 coding sequence is TGTGCCAGCAGTTCACGACTAGCGGGTTACAATGAGCAGTTCTTC.

This chain uses TRBV7-2 with TRBJ2-7, with D maybe TRBD2 (5 bases). V was clipped by 0 bases and J by 0 bases, with 12 bases between them. There are 16 residues in the CDR3. Germline V gene data show CDR1 as SGHTA and CDR2 as FQGNSA. CDR3 in DNA: TGTGCCAGCAGCTTAGCAACGGCTAGCTTCTCCTACGAGCAGTACTTC. Amino acid sequence: CASSLATASFSYEQYF.

The rearrangement links TRBV6-5 to TRBJ2-7, with TRBD2 as a possible D gene (5 bases). Trimming pared 2 bases from V and 6 bases from J, leaving 11 bases between. The CDR3 length is 13 residues. CDR1 and CDR2 (germline): MNHEY, SVGAGI. CDR3 DNA sequence: TGTGCCAGCAGTTACGGAGGAGGTTCCGAGCAGTACTTC. As protein: CASSYGGGSEQYF.

This clonotype was observed a single time. The J gene is TRBJ2-4, the V gene TRBV28, with D maybe TRBD1 (5 bases). Trimming cost V 1 base and J 4 bases, with 11 bases left between them. Germline V gene sequence: CDR1 MDHEN, CDR2 SYDVKM. The CDR3 contains 15 residues. CDR3 DNA sequence: TGTGCCAGCAGTTTATTGGACAAGCCAAAAAACATTCAGTACTTC. Translation gives CASSLLDKPKNIQYF.

V is TRBV30 and J is TRBJ2-3; maybe TRBD2 (6 bases). With 4 bases removed from V and 0 bases from J, the gap between germline ends came to 11 bases. Germline assignment: CDR1 GTSNPN and CDR2 SVGIG (reference sequence). The CDR3 runs to 14 residues. The chain's CDR3 is CAWNRGTSTDTQYF. For the CDR3, the DNA is TGTGCCTGGAATCGGGGGACGAGCACAGATACGCAGTATTTT.

This clonotype was picked up a small number of times. The chain recombines TRBV6-4 with TRBJ2-2; perhaps D is TRBD1 or TRBD2 (5 bases each). CDR1 MRHNA and CDR2 SNTAGT come from the germline V gene. V dropped 4 bases and J dropped 2 bases, with 5 bases sitting between them. The CDR3 runs to 13 residues. CDR3 protein: CASSGDNTGELFF. CDR3 DNA sequence: TGTGCCAGCAGTGGGGACAACACCGGGGAGCTGTTTTTT.

The chain links TRBV30 to TRBJ2-7; TRBD1 might be the D (5 bases). Germline values: CDR1 GTSNPN, CDR2 SVGIG (reference sequence). Trimming left V 2 bases short and J 2 bases short, with 10 bases between. The CDR3 covers 13 residues. CDR3 amino acids: CAWSLQAAYEQYF. The DNA of the CDR3 is TGTGCCTGGAGTTTACAGGCCGCCTACGAGCAGTACTTC.

V usage is TRBV29-1 and J usage is TRBJ1-3; no clear D. V lost 4 bases, J lost 3 bases, and 4 bases lay in between. This CDR3 is built from 11 residues. CDR1 and CDR2 from the germline V gene are SQVTM and ANQGSEA. The CDR3 coding sequence is TGCAGCGTTGTTGATGGAAACACCATATATTTT. This gives the protein CSVVDGNTIYF.

The genes are TRBV7-2 and TRBJ2-1; D gene uncertain. Germline lookup yields CDR1 SGHTA and CDR2 FQGNSA. The length of the CDR3 is 16 residues. The V and J ends lost 5 bases and 4 bases respectively, with 18 bases between them. The CDR3 spells CASSPGPGLLYNEQFF. CDR3 nucleotides: TGTGCCAGCAGCCCTGGCCCGGGTCTCTTATACAATGAGCAGTTCTTC.

This rearrangement joins TRBV20-1 to TRBJ2-1, with TRBD2 matching over 7 bases. Germline V gives CDR1 DFQATT, CDR2 SNEGSKA (reference sequence). This CDR3 has 14 amino acids. The V and J ends lost 4 bases and 9 bases, in that order; junction bases with no gene match: 12. The CDR3 region has the DNA TGCAGTGCTAATGGCGATAGCGGGTATGGTGAGCAGTTCTTC. Protein: CSANGDSGYGEQFF.

The V gene is TRBV20-1, the J gene TRBJ2-5; no firm D call. The V end was cut by 5 bases, the J end by 3 bases, with 10 bases between. The germline V gene has CDR1 DFQATT and CDR2 SNEGSKA (reference sequence). This CDR3 has 12 residues. The DNA of the CDR3 is TGCAGTGCTGGACGCCTCGAAGAGACCCAGTACTTC. Translating gives CSAGRLEETQYF.

The chain is built from TRBV2 and TRBJ2-7; unclear D gene. Trimming shortened V by 11 bases and J by 7 bases, and 30 bases separated the two germline ends. Looked up from germline, CDR1 is SNHLY and CDR2 is FYNNEI. CDR3 length: 16 residues. The CDR3 reads CALRRFGKPSYLEQYF. Here the CDR3 DNA reads TGTGCCTTACGACGTTTTGGGAAACCCTCCTACCTGGAGCAGTACTTC.

The rearrangement links TRBV7-8 to TRBJ1-4, with a weak D call TRBD1 (6 bases). Germline values: CDR1 SGHVS, CDR2 FQNEAQ. The CDR3 consists of 15 residues. Trimming removed 5 bases at V and 5 bases at J, with 15 bases between. The CDR3 here is CASSVAGAGNEKLFF. The DNA of the CDR3 is TGTGCCAGCAGCGTCGCGGGGGCCGGGAATGAAAAACTGTTTTTT.

The gene calls are TRBV24-1 and TRBJ1-2; 7 nucleotides line up with TRBD1. Germline V gene data show CDR1 as KGHDR and CDR2 as SFDVKD. This CDR3 comprises 14 residues. V trimming: 3 bases; J trimming: 4 bases; junction bases outside the gene matches: 4. The CDR3 is CATSDPDRSYGYTF. CDR3 coding DNA: TGTGCCACCAGTGATCCGGACAGGTCCTATGGCTACACCTTC.

The chain links TRBV30 to TRBJ2-1; weak D call: TRBD2 (6 bases). This CDR3 is built from 15 residues. Trimming pared 3 bases from V and 5 bases from J, leaving 17 bases between. The germline V gene encodes CDR1 GTSNPN and CDR2 SVGIG (reference sequence). The CDR3 DNA is TGTGCCTGGAGCGGTTCCGGGACTCTTAACAATGAGCAGTTCTTC. Its translation is CAWSGSGTLNNEQFF.

The CDR3 spells CASSQDGTGAGEQYF. For the CDR3, the DNA is TGCGCCAGCAGCCAAGACGGGACGGGAGCGGGGGAGCAGTACTTC. This chain links TRBV4-1 with TRBJ2-7, with 7 bases identical to TRBD2. CDR1 and CDR2 (germline): MGHRA, YSYEKL. The CDR3 loop spans 15 amino acids. Germline trimming cut 0 bases from V and 7 bases from J; bases unmatched to any gene: 9.

This chain connects TRBV29-1 to TRBJ1-1, with D possibly being TRBD1 (5 bases). The CDR3 runs to 14 residues. Per germline, CDR1 SQVTM and CDR2 ANQGSEA. The V end was cut by 3 bases, the J end by 5 bases, with 16 bases between. The CDR3 loop is CSVDGDGGGTEAFF. CDR3 bases: TGCAGCGTTGACGGGGACGGGGGGGGTACTGAAGCTTTCTTT.